This TCR beta chain was recovered during a study of Ad26.COV2.S vaccination and SARS-CoV-2 variants (dated by TCRdb to the early 2020s). About the investigation overall: Vaccine-arm donors were drawn from COV1001, a multicentre, randomized, double-blind, placebo-controlled phase I-IIa trial of Ad26.COV2.S in healthy adults. Ad26.COV2.S was given intramuscularly at 5x10^10 or 1x10^11 viral particles, as a single shot or as two shots 56 days apart. The specificity and breadth of SARS-CoV-2-reactive T cell receptors after Ad26.COV2.S vaccination were assessed by TCRbeta repertoire sequencing. A total of 32 samples were included in the TCR-sequenced set, comprising about 20 Ad26.COV2.S vaccine recipients, 5 placebo recipients and 8 SARS-CoV-2 convalescent individuals. Trial participants were randomized into five groups of five: low-dose or high-dose Ad26.COV2.S given once or twice, or placebo on both occasions. Investigators remained blinded to trial group allocation during experiments and outcome assessment. The full study reports these points: Ad26.COV2.S recipients had higher spike-specific TCR breadth than placebo recipients (P = 0.0014). Substantial breadth of spike-specific CD8+ and CD4+ T cell responses was reported after vaccination. According to the authors, total T cell responses may have been underestimated by the TCR breadth and depth analyses. The study lacked the statistical power to compare responses across vaccine doses or regimens. Vaccine and placebo recipients had similar non-spike TCR breadth, a finding consistent with the vaccine containing only spike.

The label giving this sample's treatment or condition can be read as: around 19 received Ad26.COV2.S at low or high dose, single or two shots; about 5 received placebo; per-sample allocation not given. For vaccine and placebo recipients, the sequenced repertoires came from samples collected on day 63 after the first injection. Cohort 1b enrolled around 24 adults aged 18-55 years at a single site in Boston, USA, between 29 July and 7 August 2020. Ad26.COV2.S consisted of a replication-incompetent adenovirus type 26 vector by which a prefusion-stabilized SARS-CoV-2 spike protein from the original Wuhan strain was expressed. TCRbeta CDR3 regions were sequenced with the immunoSEQ Assay. After extraction, genomic DNA underwent amplification by bias-controlled multiplex PCR, followed by high-throughput sequencing. The published analysis was carried out like this. To quantify the absolute abundance of each unique TCRbeta CDR3 region, sequences were collapsed and filtered. T cell fraction was estimated by normalizing TCRbeta template counts to usable DNA, which was measured by amplifying reference genes present in all nucleated cells. Repertoire TCRs were annotated as SARS-CoV-2-specific by exact matching of V gene, CDR3 amino acid sequence and J gene to a known reactive TCR set. The reference SARS-CoV-2 TCR set came from MIRA and was filtered for enrichment in COVID-19-positive ImmuneCODE repertoires, removing public or cross-reactive TCRs. Drawing on the MIRA antigens, annotated TCRs were analysed further at the level of specific ORF or position within ORF. Breadth was defined as the number of annotated unique rearrangements divided by the total number of unique productive rearrangements, and depth was defined as the summed frequency of the annotated unique rearrangements. TCR breadth was compared between groups using two-sided Wilcoxon rank-sum tests. The table comes from immuneACCESS by way of TCRdb, which keeps in-frame sequences with V and J called. Part of the clones is missing from these tables; in studies checked, under half for an unresolved V gene and the rest for unknown reasons. V, J and clone size are taken as reported in that table, and D and trimming were inferred from the DNA itself. Counted in this sample were 350,000 to 400,000 clones; roughly 90% of them appeared once. Around 1.9% of the sample is held by the ten biggest clonotypes.

Regarding this clone: Its antigen target is currently unknown. Per-nucleotide qualities are absent, and no much larger clonotype sits a single base away.

CDR3 length: 15 amino acids, cysteine to phenylalanine. Only the CDR3 region is kept as DNA, spanning 45 bases read in frame from base 1. Trimming at the junction amounts to 5 bases on V and 4 bases on J, and the germline ends lie 14 bases apart. Looking up the germline V gene (reference sequence) yields CDR1 LNHDA and CDR2 SQIVND. This receptor chain uses TRBV19 and TRBJ2-2; possibly the D gene is TRBD1, per 6 matching bases. The sample here was peripheral blood, taken in a trial of Ad26.COV2.S vaccine versus placebo. This TCR derives from a person aged 18-65 years who received the Ad26.COV2.S COVID-19 vaccine or a placebo. The CDR3 protein: CASSSQGTSTGELFF. DNA sequence: TGTGCCAGTAGTTCGCAGGGGACGAGCACCGGGGAGCTGTTTTTT.